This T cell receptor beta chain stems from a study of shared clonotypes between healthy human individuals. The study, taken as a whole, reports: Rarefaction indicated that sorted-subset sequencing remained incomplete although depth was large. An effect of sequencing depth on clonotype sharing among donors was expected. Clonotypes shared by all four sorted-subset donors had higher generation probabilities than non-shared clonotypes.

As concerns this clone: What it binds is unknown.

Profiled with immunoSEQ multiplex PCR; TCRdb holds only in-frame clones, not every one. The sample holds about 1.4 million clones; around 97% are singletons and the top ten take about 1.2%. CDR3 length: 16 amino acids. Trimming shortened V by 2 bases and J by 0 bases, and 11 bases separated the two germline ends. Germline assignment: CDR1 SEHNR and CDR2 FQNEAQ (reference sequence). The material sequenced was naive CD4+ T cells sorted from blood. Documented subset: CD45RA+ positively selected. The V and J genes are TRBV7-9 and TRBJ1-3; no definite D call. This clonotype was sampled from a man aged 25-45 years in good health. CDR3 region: CASSLLVGDSGNTIYF. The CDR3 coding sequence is TGTGCCAGCAGCTTACTAGTCGGGGACTCTGGAAACACCATATATTTT. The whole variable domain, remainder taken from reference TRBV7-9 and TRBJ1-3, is DTGVSQNPRHKITKRGQNVTFRCDPISEHNRLYWYRQTLGQGPEFLTYFQNEAQLEKSRLLSDRFSAERPKGSFSTLEIQRTEQGDSAMYLCASSLLVGDSGNTIYFGEGSWLTVV.